The clone carrying this T cell receptor (beta chain) turned up a few times. These data are taken from a study of tumor-infiltrating lymphocytes in oesophageal squamous cell carcinoma. TCRdb re-analysed the PCR reads in MiXCR, keeping a single row per CDR3 protein. This table has under 20,000 distinct CDR3 sequences, 50% appearing once. Sequencing used esophageal tumor tissue. The TCR originated in a male donor with esophageal squamous cell carcinoma.

CDR3 in amino acids: CASGLDRGETQYF. The CDR3 DNA sequence: TGTGCTAGTGGTTTGGACAGGGGGGAGACCCAGTACTTC. The rearrangement joins TRBV12-5 to TRBJ2-4, with 8 bases that match TRBD1. The last part of the DNA fits TRBJ2-5 better; the J call may be wrong. The CDR3 is 13 residues long. The germline CDR1 and CDR2 sequences are LGHNT and FRNRAP.